Sequencing of this T cell receptor (beta chain) was carried out in a study of radiation and T cells in renal cell carcinoma. Overall study findings and caveats: Top tumor clonotypes rose in blood 2 weeks post-radiation, then contracted. Baseline intratumoral clonotype presence is unknown without pretreatment biopsies.

The protocol was immunoSEQ multiplex PCR, while the TCRdb copy is restricted to in-frame clones and leaves out a portion. Among some 150,000 clones listed, roughly 87% were seen once. Sample time point: blood 2 weeks post-SBRT. Indicated treatment: 15 Gy SBRT to primary tumor, nephrectomy 4 weeks later. Serial blood draws occurred at baseline and 2 and 4 weeks post-SBRT. The patient's renal cell carcinoma had clear cell pathology. Comment on this clone: Its target is unknown.

Germline loops: CDR1 SQVTM, CDR2 ANQGSEA. Trimming took 6 bases from V and 4 from J, leaving 12 bases between them. The CDR3 consists of 12 residues. The sequencing here drew on blood, taken from a patient whose treatment included radiotherapy and nephrectomy. The receptor was derived from a woman in her forties or fifties with renal cell carcinoma. The chain uses TRBV29-1 and TRBJ1-2, with D possibly being TRBD1 (6 bases). CDR3 in DNA: TGCAGCGTGCAACAGGGATCCTATGGCTACACCTTC. This gives the protein CSVQQGSYGYTF.